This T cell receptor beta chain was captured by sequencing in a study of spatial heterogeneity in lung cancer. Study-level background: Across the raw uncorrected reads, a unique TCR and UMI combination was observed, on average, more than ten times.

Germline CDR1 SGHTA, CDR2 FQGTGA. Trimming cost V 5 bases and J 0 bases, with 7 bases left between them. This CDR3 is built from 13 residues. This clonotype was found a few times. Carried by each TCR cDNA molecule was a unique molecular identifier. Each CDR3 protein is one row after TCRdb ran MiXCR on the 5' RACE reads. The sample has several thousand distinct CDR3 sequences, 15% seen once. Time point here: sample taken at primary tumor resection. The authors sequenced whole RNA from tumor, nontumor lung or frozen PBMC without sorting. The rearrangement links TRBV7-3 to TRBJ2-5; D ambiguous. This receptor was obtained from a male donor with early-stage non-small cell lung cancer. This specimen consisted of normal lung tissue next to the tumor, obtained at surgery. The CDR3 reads CASSPPDQETQYF. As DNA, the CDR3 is TGTGCCAGCAGCCCCCCCGACCAAGAGACCCAGTACTTC.